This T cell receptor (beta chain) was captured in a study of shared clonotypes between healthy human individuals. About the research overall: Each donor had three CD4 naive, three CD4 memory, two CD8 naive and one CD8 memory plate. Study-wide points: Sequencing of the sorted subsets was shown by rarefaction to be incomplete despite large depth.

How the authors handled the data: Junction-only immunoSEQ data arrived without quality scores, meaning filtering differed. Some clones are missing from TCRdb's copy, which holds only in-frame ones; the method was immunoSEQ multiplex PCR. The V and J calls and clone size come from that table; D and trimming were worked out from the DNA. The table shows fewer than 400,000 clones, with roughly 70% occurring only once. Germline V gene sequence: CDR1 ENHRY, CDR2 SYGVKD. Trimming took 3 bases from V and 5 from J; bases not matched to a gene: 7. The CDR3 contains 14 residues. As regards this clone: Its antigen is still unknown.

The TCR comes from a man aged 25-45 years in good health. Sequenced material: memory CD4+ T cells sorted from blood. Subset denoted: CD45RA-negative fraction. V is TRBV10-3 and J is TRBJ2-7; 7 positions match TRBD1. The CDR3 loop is CAISDTGTANEQYF. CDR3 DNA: TGTGCCATCAGTGACACCGGGACAGCAAACGAGCAGTACTTC.